The 23 T cell receptor beta chains below come from one sample, sequenced in a study of OX40 agonist ivuxolimab in advanced cancers. The table came from immunoSEQ multiplex PCR; TCRdb's copy has only in-frame clones and leaves some out. The data contain tens of thousands of clones, 85% to 90% of them singletons. Sequenced here: CD4+ or CD8+ T cells sorted from blood, sampled in a trial of the OX40 agonist ivuxolimab. These receptors were obtained from an adult with an advanced solid tumor such as melanoma, head and neck, liver or kidney cancer.

V and J are TRBV7-3 and TRBJ2-1; D is possibly TRBD2 (5 bases). Germline V gene data show CDR1 as SGHTA and CDR2 as FQGTGA. Trimming removed 0 bases at V and 0 bases at J, with 9 bases between. The CDR3 runs 16 residues. CDR3 protein: CASSLTFAGSYNEQFF. The CDR3 DNA reads as TGTGCCAGCAGCTTAACGTTCGCGGGCTCCTACAATGAGCAGTTCTTC.

The chain recombines TRBV7-6 with TRBJ1-1; 8 positions agree with TRBD1. J lost 2 bases, V lost 1 base, and 3 bases had no gene match. Germline V lookup: CDR1 SGHVS, CDR2 FNYEAQ. This CDR3 is built from 15 residues. The CDR3 reads CASSLVSGGNTEAFF. Written as DNA, the CDR3 is TGTGCCAGCAGCTTAGTCTCAGGGGGCAACACTGAAGCTTTCTTT.

The V call is TRBV5-1, the J call TRBJ1-5; 7 nucleotides agree with TRBD1. In germline, CDR1 is SGHRS, CDR2 YFSETQ. V was pared by 0 bases and J by 2 bases, with 2 bases of the junction left unmatched. The CDR3 contains 15 residues. CDR3 DNA: TGCGCCAGCAGCTTGGAGGGGGCTGGCAATCAGCCCCAGCATTTT. It encodes CASSLEGAGNQPQHF.

The J gene is TRBJ2-3, the V gene TRBV19; 11 positions match TRBD2. This CDR3 spans 16 amino acids. CDR1 is LNHDA, CDR2 SQIVND, per germline (reference sequence). J lost 4 bases, V lost 5 bases, and 8 bases had no gene match. The CDR3 DNA sequence: TGTGCCAGTAGTCGATTAGCGGGAGGGCAGGCAGATACGCAGTATTTT. Protein sequence: CASSRLAGGQADTQYF. The full variable domain, with the rest looked up from reference TRBV19 and TRBJ2-3, is DGGITQSPKYLFRKEGQNVTLSCEQNLNHDAMYWYRQDPGQGLRLIYYSQIVNDFQKGDIAEGYSVSREKKESFPLTVTSAQKNPTAFYLCASSRLAGGQADTQYFGPGTRLTVL.

This chain joins TRBV5-1 and TRBJ1-2; 8 nucleotides match TRBD1. The CDR3 is made up of 16 amino acids. Trimming removed 0 bases from V and 2 bases from J; junction bases left unmatched: 6. The germline CDR1 and CDR2 sequences are SGHRS and YFSETQ. CDR3 DNA: TGCGCCAGCAGCTTGGTAAGGACAGGGTGGAACTATGGCTACACCTTC. It translates to CASSLVRTGWNYGYTF.

Note on this clone: Other nucleotide sequences from this sample produce the same CDR3. This chain connects TRBV18 to TRBJ2-1; 12 nucleotides match TRBD2. This CDR3 has 16 amino acids. Germline trimming cut 3 bases from V and 7 bases from J; bases unmatched to any gene: 7. CDR1 KGHSH and CDR2 LQKENI come from the germline V gene. CDR3 in DNA: TGTGCCAGCTCACCCCCTAGCGGGGGGGCGGGGAATGAGCAGTTCTTC. It is translated as CASSPPSGGAGNEQFF.

The chain employs TRBV2 and TRBJ2-3, with D unclear. V was trimmed by 4 bases and J by 2 bases, leaving 13 bases between them. The CDR3 is 15 amino acids. Germline V gene lookup returns CDR1 SNHLY and CDR2 FYNNEI. The CDR3 DNA sequence: TGTGCCAGCAGTGTACTTTGGGGTGACACAGATACGCAGTATTTT. Amino acids: CASSVLWGDTDTQYF. The variable domain in full, completed from reference TRBV2 and TRBJ2-3, reads EPEVTQTPSHQVTQMGQEVILRCVPISNHLYFYWYRQILGQKVEFLVSFYNNEISEKSEIFDDQFSVERPDGSNFTLKIRSTKLEDSAMYFCASSVLWGDTDTQYFGPGTRLTVL.

The chain joins TRBV11-2 to TRBJ2-2; TRBD2 matches at 7 bases. CDR3 length equals 16 residues. V lost 3 bases and J lost 4; bases outside the gene matches: 8. Germline V gene data show CDR1 as SGHAT and CDR2 as FQNNGV. In DNA form, the CDR3 reads TGTGCCAGCAGCTTTAACGGCGGGAGAGCCACCGGGGAGCTGTTTTTT. Translation gives CASSFNGGRATGELFF.

The chain uses TRBV11-2 and TRBJ2-7, with 7 nucleotides matching TRBD1. Per germline, CDR1 SGHAT and CDR2 FQNNGV. CDR3 length equals 11 residues. With V trimmed by 6 bases and J by 4 bases, 0 bases remained unmatched. The DNA of the CDR3 is TGTGCCAGCAGACAGGGGTACGAGCAGTACTTC. It is translated as CASRQGYEQYF.

The rearrangement links TRBV20-1 to TRBJ2-5, with D perhaps TRBD2 (6 bases). The V gene's germline CDR1 is DFQATT and CDR2 SNEGSKA (reference sequence). The CDR3 sequence is 11 residues long. V was shortened by 3 bases and J by 5 bases, with 7 bases between the two germline ends. The CDR3 loop is CSAREGETQYF. CDR3 bases: TGCAGTGCTAGGGAGGGGGAGACCCAGTACTTC.

The V call is TRBV7-2, the J call TRBJ2-3; D is undetermined. This CDR3 has 15 residues. Germline-derived CDR1 and CDR2 are SGHTA and FQGNSA. V was clipped by 1 base and J by 3 bases, with 11 bases between them. CDR3 in amino acids: CASSLGRWETDTQYF. The CDR3 DNA is TGTGCCAGCAGCTTAGGACGGTGGGAAACAGATACGCAGTATTTT.

The rearrangement links TRBV28 to TRBJ2-1, with TRBD1 as a possible D gene (6 bases). V was trimmed by 6 bases and J by 3 bases, leaving 6 bases between them. The CDR3 runs 12 residues. Looked up from germline, CDR1 is MDHEN and CDR2 is SYDVKM. The DNA of the CDR3 is TGTGCCAGCAGCAGGGGCTACAATGAGCAGTTCTTC. Amino acid sequence: CASSRGYNEQFF.

J is TRBJ1-2 and V is TRBV5-1; the D is unclear. The CDR3 length is 14 residues. The V and J ends lost 4 bases and 0 bases respectively, with 10 bases between them. Germline CDR1 reads SGHRS; CDR2 reads YFSETQ. DNA of the CDR3: TGCGCCAGCAGCCCGACCACAGCTAACTATGGCTACACCTTC. This translates into CASSPTTANYGYTF.

The V and J genes are TRBV11-2 and TRBJ1-1, with D uncertain. Trimming pared 0 bases from V and 5 bases from J, leaving 4 bases between. CDR3 length: 12 residues. Per the germline V gene, CDR1 is SGHAT and CDR2 is FQNNGV. The CDR3 nucleotides are TGTGCCAGCAGCTTAGAAGTAACTGAAGCTTTCTTT. Translated: CASSLEVTEAFF.

The chain uses TRBV9 and TRBJ2-7, with 7 bases fitting TRBD1. Germline V gene sequence: CDR1 SGDLS, CDR2 YYNGEE. With V trimmed by 2 bases and J by 1 base, 6 bases remained unmatched. The CDR3 totals 15 residues. CDR3 bases: TGTGCCAGCAGCGTCGTAGGGACAGCGTCCTACGAGCAGTACTTC. It translates to CASSVVGTASYEQYF.

The chain joins TRBV7-7 to TRBJ2-1, with 8 bases that match TRBD2. The CDR3 covers 15 residues. From germline, CDR1 is SSHAT and CDR2 FNYEAQ (reference sequence). With 1 base clipped from V and 7 bases from J, the junction kept 6 bases outside the gene matches. The CDR3 nucleotides are TGTGCCAGCAGCTTAGAAGCGGGAGTCGGTAATGAGCAGTTCTTC. This codes for CASSLEAGVGNEQFF.

On this clone: At the DNA level, this CDR3 is encoded by other sequences in the same sample as well. CDR3 residues: CASSLEGGGIYEQYF. DNA of the CDR3: TGCGCCAGCAGCTTGGAAGGCGGCGGAATTTACGAGCAGTACTTC. The rearrangement uses TRBV5-1 and TRBJ2-7; D ambiguous. The CDR3 contains 15 residues. Germline CDR1 and CDR2: SGHRS and YFSETQ. The ends were cut back, 0 bases at V and 4 bases at J, with 14 bases in the middle.

This clone was found once. The V and J genes are TRBV29-1 and TRBJ2-7; 8 bases agree with TRBD1. The V gene end was trimmed by 7 bases and the J gene end by 5 bases; junction bases not matched to a gene: 16. The CDR3 contains 15 residues. CDR1 is SQVTM and CDR2 is ANQGSEA in the germline V gene. The CDR3 bases are TGCAGCGGCGGGACTGGACAGGGCGCTTTGGACGAGCAGTACTTC. This encodes CSGGTGQGALDEQYF.

The CDR3 loop reads CASSYRDRGYTF. The CDR3 DNA follows: TGTGCCAGCAGCTACCGGGACCGTGGCTACACCTTC. The V call is TRBV7-2, the J call TRBJ1-2, with a tentative D call TRBD1 (5 bases). The CDR3 is 12 residues long. Germline assignment: CDR1 SGHTA and CDR2 FQGNSA. Trimming took off 4 bases at V and 7 bases at J, with 10 bases between the two ends.

This sequence joins TRBV27 and TRBJ1-5; 9 bases match TRBD1. The ends lost 3 bases at V and 3 bases at J; junction bases unmatched: 9. The germline V gene has CDR1 MNHEY and CDR2 SMNVEV (reference sequence). There are 17 residues in the CDR3. For the CDR3, the DNA is TGTGCCAGCAGTTTTCGAGGGACAGGGTTGTTCAATCAGCCCCAGCATTTT. Protein: CASSFRGTGLFNQPQHF.

The chain has TRBV7-2 and TRBJ2-7; TRBD1 matches 7 bases. CDR1 and CDR2 from the germline V gene are SGHTA and FQGNSA. Trimming took 7 bases from V and 0 from J; bases not matched to a gene: 6. The CDR3 has 14 residues. CDR3 loop: CASTEGALSYEQYF. CDR3 nucleotides: TGTGCCAGCACCGAGGGGGCTCTCTCCTACGAGCAGTACTTC. Full variable domain (remainder filled in from reference TRBV7-2 and TRBJ2-7): GAGVSQSPSNKVTEKGKDVELRCDPISGHTALYWYRQSLGQGLEFLIYFQGNSAPDKSGLPSDRFSAERTGGSVSTLTIQRTQQEDSAVYLCASTEGALSYEQYFGPGTRLTVT.

The J gene is TRBJ1-5, the V gene TRBV7-2; TRBD1 might be the D (5 bases). This CDR3 is built from 13 residues. Germline values: CDR1 SGHTA, CDR2 FQGNSA. The V gene lost 5 bases and the J gene lost 5 bases, with 10 bases spanning the gap. CDR3 residues: CASSRGRDQPQHF. CDR3 bases: TGTGCCAGCAGCAGAGGCAGGGATCAGCCCCAGCATTTT.

The rearrangement uses TRBV7-3 and TRBJ1-1, with 8 bases that match TRBD1. Germline V CDR1 and CDR2: SGHTA, FQGTGA. Trimming cost V 5 bases and J 10 bases; bases outside gene matches: 9. This CDR3 spans 13 amino acids. The CDR3, as DNA: TGTGCCAGCAGCGCAAAGACAGGGGCTAGAGCTTTCTTT. Translating gives CASSAKTGARAFF.